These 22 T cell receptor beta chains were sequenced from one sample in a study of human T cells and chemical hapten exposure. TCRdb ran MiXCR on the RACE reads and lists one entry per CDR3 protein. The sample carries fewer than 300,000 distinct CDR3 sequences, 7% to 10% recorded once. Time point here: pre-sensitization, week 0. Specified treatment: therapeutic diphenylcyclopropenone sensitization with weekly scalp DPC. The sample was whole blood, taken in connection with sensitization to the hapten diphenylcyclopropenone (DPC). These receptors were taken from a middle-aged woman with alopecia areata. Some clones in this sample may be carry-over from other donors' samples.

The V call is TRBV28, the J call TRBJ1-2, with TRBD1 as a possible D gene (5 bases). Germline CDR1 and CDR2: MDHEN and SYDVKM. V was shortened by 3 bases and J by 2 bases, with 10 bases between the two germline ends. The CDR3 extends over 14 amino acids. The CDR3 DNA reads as TGTGCCAGCAGTTTTCAGGGTTCAAACTATGGCTACACCTTC. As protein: CASSFQGSNYGYTF.

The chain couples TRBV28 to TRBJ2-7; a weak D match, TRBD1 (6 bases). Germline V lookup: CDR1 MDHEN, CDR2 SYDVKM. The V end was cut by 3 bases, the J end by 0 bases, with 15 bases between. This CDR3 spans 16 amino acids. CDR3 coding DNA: TGTGCCAGCAGTTTCTTCGTCAAGGGGGACTCCTACGAGCAGTACTTC. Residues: CASSFFVKGDSYEQYF.

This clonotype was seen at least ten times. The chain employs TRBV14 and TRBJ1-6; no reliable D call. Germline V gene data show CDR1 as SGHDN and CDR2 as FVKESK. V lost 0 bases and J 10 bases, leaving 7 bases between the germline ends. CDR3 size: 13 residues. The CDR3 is CASSQEPISPLHF. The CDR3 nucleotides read TGTGCCAGCAGCCAAGAACCGATATCACCCCTCCACTTT.

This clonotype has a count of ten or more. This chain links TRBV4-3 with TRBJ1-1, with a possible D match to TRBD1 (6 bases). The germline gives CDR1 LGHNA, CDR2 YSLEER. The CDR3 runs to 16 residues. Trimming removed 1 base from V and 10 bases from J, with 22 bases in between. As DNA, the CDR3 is TGCGCCAGCAGCCAAGCCGGGGGGGGCGCGTTATTAGGAGCTTTCTTT. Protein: CASSQAGGGALLGAFF.

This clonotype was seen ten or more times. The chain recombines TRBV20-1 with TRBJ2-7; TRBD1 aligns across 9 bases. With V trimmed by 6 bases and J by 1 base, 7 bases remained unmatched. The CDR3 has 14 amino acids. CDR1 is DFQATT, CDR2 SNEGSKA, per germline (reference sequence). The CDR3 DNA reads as TGCAGTGCGTTGACAGGGGGAAGATCCTACGAGCAGTACTTC. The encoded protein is CSALTGGRSYEQYF.

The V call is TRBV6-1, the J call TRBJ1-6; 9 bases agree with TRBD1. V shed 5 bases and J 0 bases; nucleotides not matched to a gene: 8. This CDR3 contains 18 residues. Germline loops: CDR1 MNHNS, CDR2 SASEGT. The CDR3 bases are TGTGCCAGCAGTTTACAGGGGGCTAGGAGCTCCTATAATTCACCCCTCCACTTT. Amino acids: CASSLQGARSSYNSPLHF.

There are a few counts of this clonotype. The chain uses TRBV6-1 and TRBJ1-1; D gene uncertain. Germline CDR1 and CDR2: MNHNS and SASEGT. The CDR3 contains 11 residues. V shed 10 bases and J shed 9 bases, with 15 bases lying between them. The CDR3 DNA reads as TGTGCCACCACTATGGGTGGTCAAGCTTTCTTT. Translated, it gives CATTMGGQAFF.

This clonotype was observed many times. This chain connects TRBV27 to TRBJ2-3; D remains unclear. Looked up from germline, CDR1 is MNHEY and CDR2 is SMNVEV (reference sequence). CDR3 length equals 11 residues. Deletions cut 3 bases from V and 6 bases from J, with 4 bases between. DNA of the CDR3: TGTGCCAGCAGTTTTGGGGATACGCAGTATTTT. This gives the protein CASSFGDTQYF.

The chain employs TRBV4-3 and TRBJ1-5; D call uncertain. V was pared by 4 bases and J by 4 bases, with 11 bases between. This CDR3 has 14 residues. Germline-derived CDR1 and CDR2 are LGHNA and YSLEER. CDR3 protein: CASSLVGQNQPQHF. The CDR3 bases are TGCGCCAGCAGCCTCGTCGGGCAGAATCAGCCCCAGCATTTT.

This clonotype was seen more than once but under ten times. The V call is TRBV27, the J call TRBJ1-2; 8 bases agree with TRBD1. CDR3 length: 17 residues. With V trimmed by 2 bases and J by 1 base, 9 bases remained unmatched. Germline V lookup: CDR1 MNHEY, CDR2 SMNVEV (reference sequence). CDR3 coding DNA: TGTGCCAGCAGTTTAAACGGACAGGGTCACTTTAACTATGGCTACACCTTC. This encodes CASSLNGQGHFNYGYTF.

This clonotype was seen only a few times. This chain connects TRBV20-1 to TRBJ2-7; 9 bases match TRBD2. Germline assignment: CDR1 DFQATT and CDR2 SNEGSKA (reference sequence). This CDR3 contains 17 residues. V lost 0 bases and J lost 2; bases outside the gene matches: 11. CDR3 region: CSARDLGSSGRPYEQYF. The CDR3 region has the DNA TGCAGTGCTAGAGATTTGGGGTCCAGCGGGAGGCCCTACGAGCAGTACTTC.

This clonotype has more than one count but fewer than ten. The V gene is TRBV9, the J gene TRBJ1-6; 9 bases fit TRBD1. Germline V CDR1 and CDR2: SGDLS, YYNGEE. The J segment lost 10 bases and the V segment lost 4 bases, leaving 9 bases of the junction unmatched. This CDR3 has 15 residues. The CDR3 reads CASSLRQGDGSPLHF. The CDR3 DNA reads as TGTGCCAGCAGCTTGAGACAGGGGGATGGGTCACCCCTCCACTTT.

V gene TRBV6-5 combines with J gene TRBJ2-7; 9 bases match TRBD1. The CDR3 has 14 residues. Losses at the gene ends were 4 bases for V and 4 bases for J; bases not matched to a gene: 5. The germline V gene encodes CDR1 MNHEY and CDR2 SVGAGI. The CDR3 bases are TGTGCCAGCAGTTTACAGGGGGCAGTGTACGAGCAGTACTTC. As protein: CASSLQGAVYEQYF.

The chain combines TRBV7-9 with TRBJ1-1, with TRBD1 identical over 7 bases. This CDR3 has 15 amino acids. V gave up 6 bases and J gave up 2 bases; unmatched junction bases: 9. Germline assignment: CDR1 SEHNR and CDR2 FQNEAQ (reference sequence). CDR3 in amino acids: CASSPPGTANTEAFF. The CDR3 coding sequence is TGTGCCAGCAGTCCCCCCGGGACAGCAAACACTGAAGCTTTCTTT.

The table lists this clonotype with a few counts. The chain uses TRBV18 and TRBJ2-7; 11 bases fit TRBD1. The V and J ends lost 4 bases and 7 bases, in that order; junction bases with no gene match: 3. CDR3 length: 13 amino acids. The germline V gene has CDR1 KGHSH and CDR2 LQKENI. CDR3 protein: CASSLDRGQEQYF. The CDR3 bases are TGTGCCAGCTCACTGGACAGGGGGCAGGAGCAGTACTTC.

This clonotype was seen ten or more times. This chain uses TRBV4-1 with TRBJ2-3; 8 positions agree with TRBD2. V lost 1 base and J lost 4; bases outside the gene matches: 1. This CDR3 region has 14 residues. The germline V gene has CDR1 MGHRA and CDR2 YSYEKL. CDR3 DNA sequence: TGCGCCAGCAGCCAAGCGGGAGGGCCAGATACGCAGTATTTT. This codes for CASSQAGGPDTQYF.

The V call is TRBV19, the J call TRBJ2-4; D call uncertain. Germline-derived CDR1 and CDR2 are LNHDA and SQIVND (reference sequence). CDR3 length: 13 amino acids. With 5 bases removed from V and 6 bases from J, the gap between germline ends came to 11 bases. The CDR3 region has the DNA TGTGCCAGTAGTCACCAGGACGCAAACATTCAGTACTTC. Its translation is CASSHQDANIQYF.

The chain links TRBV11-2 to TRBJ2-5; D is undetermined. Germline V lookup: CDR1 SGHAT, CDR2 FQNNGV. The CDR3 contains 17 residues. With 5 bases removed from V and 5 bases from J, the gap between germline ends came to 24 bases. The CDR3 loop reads CASSAHPDLQPWETQYF. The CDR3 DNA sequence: TGTGCCAGCAGCGCCCATCCCGACTTACAACCATGGGAGACCCAGTACTTC.

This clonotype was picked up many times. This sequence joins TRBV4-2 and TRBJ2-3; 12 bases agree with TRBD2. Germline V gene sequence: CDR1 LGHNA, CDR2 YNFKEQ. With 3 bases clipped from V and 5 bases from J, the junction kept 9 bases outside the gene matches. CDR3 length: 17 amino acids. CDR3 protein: CASSQDASGRAVDTQYF. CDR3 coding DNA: TGTGCCAGCAGCCAGGACGCTAGCGGGAGGGCCGTAGATACGCAGTATTTT.

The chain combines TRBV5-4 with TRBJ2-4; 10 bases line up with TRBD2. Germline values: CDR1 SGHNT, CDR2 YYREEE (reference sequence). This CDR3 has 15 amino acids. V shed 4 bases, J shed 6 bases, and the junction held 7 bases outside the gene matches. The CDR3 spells CASSPGLADINIQYF. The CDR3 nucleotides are TGTGCCAGCAGCCCAGGACTAGCGGATATAAACATTCAGTACTTC.

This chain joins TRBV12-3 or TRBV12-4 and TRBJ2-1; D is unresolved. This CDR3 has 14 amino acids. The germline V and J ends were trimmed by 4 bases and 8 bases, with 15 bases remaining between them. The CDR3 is CASSSGRVRDEQFF. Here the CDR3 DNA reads TGTGCCAGCAGTTCGGGTCGGGTTCGGGATGAGCAGTTCTTC.

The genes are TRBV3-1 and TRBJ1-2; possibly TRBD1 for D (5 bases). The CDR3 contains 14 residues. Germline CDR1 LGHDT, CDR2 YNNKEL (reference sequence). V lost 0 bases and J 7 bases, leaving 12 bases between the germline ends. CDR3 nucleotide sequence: TGTGCCAGCAGCCAAGAGGCGGCAGGGTTTGGCTACACCTTC. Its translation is CASSQEAAGFGYTF.